Below are 22 T cell receptor beta chains sequenced from a single sample in a study of T cells in Graves' hyperthyroidism and ophthalmopathy. RNA transcripts yielded amplified TCR beta CDR3 regions. HTBI primers were employed in a first-round RT-PCR of the TCR CDR3. TCRdb itself ran the multiplex PCR reads through MiXCR, one entry per CDR3 protein. The sample includes fewer than 350,000 distinct CDR3 sequences, 10% to 15% seen only once; the top ten take almost 8%. The source material was blood. These receptors were collected from a woman in her thirties with Graves' hyperthyroidism that later progressed to Graves' ophthalmopathy.

This clonotype was picked up many times. The V and J genes are TRBV27 and TRBJ1-6; 7 bases are shared with TRBD1. This CDR3 spans 15 amino acids. Germline values: CDR1 MNHEY, CDR2 SMNVEV (reference sequence). The V and J ends lost 6 bases and 7 bases, in that order; junction bases with no gene match: 9. The CDR3 DNA reads TGTGCCAGCAGCAAGACAGGGCTTGGAAATTCACCCCTCCACTTT. Its protein product is CASSKTGLGNSPLHF.

This chain joins TRBV6-2 or TRBV6-3 and TRBJ2-1; 13 bases align to TRBD2. The J segment lost 9 bases and the V segment lost 0 bases, leaving 8 bases of the junction unmatched. Per the germline V gene, CDR1 is MNHEY and CDR2 is SVGEGT. The CDR3 is 17 amino acids. The chain's CDR3 is CASSYSLAGGGTGEQFF. CDR3 bases: TGTGCCAGCAGTTACTCACTAGCGGGAGGGGGTACGGGTGAGCAGTTCTTC.

This clonotype was found many times. This chain uses TRBV7-9 with TRBJ2-1; D is perhaps TRBD1 or TRBD2 (8 bases each). CDR3 size: 18 residues. Germline CDR1 and CDR2: SEHNR and FQNEAQ (reference sequence). V was shortened by 2 bases and J by 9 bases, with 26 bases between the two germline ends. Written as DNA, the CDR3 is TGTGCCAGCAGCTTACGGACAGGGACTAGACTTAATTCCGGTGAGCAGTTCTTC. It codes for CASSLRTGTRLNSGEQFF.

This clonotype was observed a handful of times. The chain is built from TRBV7-8 and TRBJ2-7; 12 positions match TRBD2. With 4 bases clipped from V and 7 bases from J, the junction kept 14 bases outside the gene matches. Germline-derived CDR1 and CDR2 are SGHVS and FQNEAQ. CDR3 length equals 17 residues. Here the CDR3 DNA reads TGTGCCAGCAGCTCCACGAACTCTCTAGCGGGAGGGAGGGAGCAGTACTTC. Translated: CASSSTNSLAGGREQYF.

This clonotype was seen at least ten times. CDR3 region: CASSTDRGQGEQFF. The CDR3 DNA reads TGTGCCAGCAGCACAGACAGGGGCCAGGGTGAGCAGTTCTTC. The V call is TRBV11-3, the J call TRBJ2-1, with 8 bases identical to TRBD1. The germline gives CDR1 SGHNT, CDR2 YENEEA. The CDR3 sequence is 14 residues long. V trimming: 5 bases; J trimming: 9 bases; junction bases outside the gene matches: 9.

Concerning this clonotype: This sequence may be a read error, since a much larger clone differs from it by one base. This chain connects TRBV6-1 to TRBJ1-5; D gene unclear. Germline V gene lookup returns CDR1 MNHNS and CDR2 SASEGT. The CDR3 is 15 amino acids. V dropped 11 bases and J dropped 3 bases, with 20 bases sitting between them. The CDR3 protein is CAGNPLGNNNQPQHF. In DNA, the CDR3 is TGTGCCGGCAACCCCCTAGGCAATAACAATCAGCCCCAGCATTTT.

In this sample, this clonotype turned up a few times. The chain uses TRBV4-2 and TRBJ2-1; D perhaps matches TRBD2 (5 bases). The germline CDR1 and CDR2 sequences are LGHNA and YNFKEQ. Trimming removed 1 base at V and 9 bases at J, with 13 bases between. The CDR3 has 14 residues. The CDR3 DNA follows: TGTGCCAGCAGCCAAGCGGGATCGCTTAGTGAGCAGTTCTTC. The encoded protein is CASSQAGSLSEQFF.

V and J are TRBV10-3 and TRBJ2-7; tentative D call: TRBD2 (5 bases). There are 13 residues in the CDR3. V was trimmed by 3 bases and J by 5 bases, leaving 11 bases between them. Germline CDR1 reads ENHRY; CDR2 reads SYGVKD. CDR3 residues: CAISDSRRDEQYF. The CDR3 coding sequence is TGTGCCATCAGTGACAGCCGGCGGGACGAGCAGTACTTC.

This clonotype has a count of ten or more. The chain carries TRBV27 and TRBJ2-3, with TRBD2 identical over 10 bases. The germline gives CDR1 MNHEY, CDR2 SMNVEV (reference sequence). V trimming: 2 bases; J trimming: 5 bases; junction bases outside the gene matches: 1. The CDR3 has 14 amino acids. CDR3 in amino acids: CASSLIAGGDTQYF. CDR3 sequence (DNA): TGTGCCAGCAGTTTAATAGCGGGAGGAGATACGCAGTATTTT.

The sample holds a few counts of this clonotype. The V call is TRBV19, the J call TRBJ2-3, with TRBD2 identical over 9 bases. J lost 4 bases, V lost 10 bases, and 6 bases had no gene match. The length of the CDR3 is 13 residues. Germline lookup yields CDR1 LNHDA and CDR2 SQIVND (reference sequence). CDR3 nucleotide sequence: TGTGCCACCGCTAGCGGGATCGCAGATACGCAGTATTTT. Its translation: CATASGIADTQYF.

The chain has TRBV7-9 and TRBJ2-1; D possibly corresponds to TRBD2 (5 bases). The CDR3 loop spans 15 amino acids. CDR1 and CDR2 (germline): SEHNR, FQNEAQ (reference sequence). V dropped 3 bases and J dropped 6 bases, with 15 bases sitting between them. The CDR3 nucleotides read TGTGCCAGCAGCTTCACTAGTTGGGCGGGCAATGAGCAGTTCTTC. Amino acid sequence: CASSFTSWAGNEQFF.

To note about this clonotype: A single base separates this from a much larger clone, so it may be a read error. V gene TRBV6-2 or TRBV6-3 combines with J gene TRBJ1-1; D might be TRBD1 (6 bases). CDR1 MNHEY and CDR2 SVGEGT come from the germline V gene. Trimming pared 4 bases from V and 2 bases from J, leaving 8 bases between. The CDR3 is 13 residues long. In DNA, the CDR3 is TGTGCCAGCAGTTGGGGACACAACACTGAAGCTTTCTTT. Translated: CASSWGHNTEAFF.

Ten or more counts support this clonotype. The V gene is TRBV7-2, the J gene TRBJ2-5; 10 bases match TRBD2. This CDR3 contains 16 residues. V dropped 1 base and J dropped 11; count of bases not matched to a gene: 13. Germline assignment: CDR1 SGHTA and CDR2 FQGNSA. The CDR3 loop reads CASSLVLAGPPGKQYF. The CDR3 DNA reads TGTGCCAGCAGCTTAGTACTAGCGGGACCTCCCGGGAAACAGTACTTC. The full variable domain, rest sourced from reference TRBV7-2 and TRBJ2-5, is GAGVSQSPSNKVTEKGKDVELRCDPISGHTALYWYRQSLGQGLEFLIYFQGNSAPDKSGLPSDRFSAERTGGSVSTLTIQRTQQEDSAVYLCASSLVLAGPPGKQYFGPGTRLLVL.

This clonotype showed up just a few times. The genes are TRBV9 and TRBJ2-2, with 11 bases identical to TRBD2. Germline CDR1 SGDLS, CDR2 YYNGEE. The CDR3 has 16 amino acids. The trim removed 4 bases at V and 7 bases at J, leaving 9 bases unmatched. The CDR3 DNA sequence: TGTGCCAGCAGCTCCAGGGGAGGACTAGCGGGCGGGGAGCTGTTTTTT. Protein sequence: CASSSRGGLAGGELFF.

This chain joins TRBV15 and TRBJ2-4; maybe TRBD2 (6 bases). The CDR3 contains 15 residues. Germline CDR1 and CDR2: LNHNV and YYDKDF (reference sequence). Trimming removed 0 bases at V and 6 bases at J, with 12 bases between. The CDR3 is CATSRDPSAGNIQYF. The DNA for the CDR3 is TGTGCCACCAGCAGAGACCCTTCAGCGGGAAACATTCAGTACTTC.

There are a few counts of this clonotype. The chain couples TRBV28 to TRBJ1-4, with D tentatively TRBD1 (6 bases). Between the trimmed V and J ends, which lost 6 bases and 7 bases, there was a span of 12 bases. CDR3 length: 13 residues. Germline CDR1 reads MDHEN; CDR2 reads SYDVKM. In DNA form, the CDR3 reads TGTGCCAGCAGACTTGGGGGGGCTGAAAAACTGTTTTTT. Amino acid sequence: CASRLGGAEKLFF.

This clonotype was recorded at least ten times. V gene TRBV7-2 combines with J gene TRBJ1-1; no firm D call. CDR3 length: 12 residues. Trimming took 3 bases from V and 5 from J, leaving 7 bases between them. Per the germline V gene, CDR1 is SGHTA and CDR2 is FQGNSA. DNA for the CDR3: TGTGCCAGCAGCTTTCTTCGGACTGAAGCTTTCTTT. This gives the protein CASSFLRTEAFF.

The table lists this clonotype with many counts. The chain uses TRBV28 and TRBJ2-7; perhaps TRBD1 as D (5 bases). The CDR3 is made up of 15 amino acids. Germline lookup yields CDR1 MDHEN and CDR2 SYDVKM. V lost 11 bases to trimming and J lost 3 bases, with 23 bases between them. The CDR3 is CAAQVSSQGFYEQYF. CDR3 DNA: TGTGCCGCCCAGGTATCATCGCAGGGATTCTACGAGCAGTACTTC.

In regard to this clonotype: This sequence may be a read error, since a much larger clone differs from it by one base. V is TRBV6-1 and J is TRBJ1-1; possible D gene TRBD1, 6 bases. Trimming cost V 10 bases and J 0 bases, with 18 bases left between them. In germline, CDR1 is MNHNS, CDR2 SASEGT. There are 15 residues in the CDR3. Written as DNA, the CDR3 is TGTGCCACCGCGAAGCCGGGACAAGTGAACACTGAAGCTTTCTTT. It yields the protein CATAKPGQVNTEAFF.

V and J are TRBV7-3 and TRBJ2-5; unclear D gene. With 1 base removed from V and 5 bases from J, the gap between germline ends came to 17 bases. The CDR3 covers 16 residues. CDR1 is SGHTA, CDR2 FQGTGA, per germline. CDR3 nucleotide sequence: TGTGCCAGCAGCTTAAAAGGTCCCGTAAAAGGGGAGACCCAGTACTTC. Residues: CASSLKGPVKGETQYF.

This clonotype was counted many times. The genes are TRBV6-1 and TRBJ2-1; 9 positions agree with TRBD2. V was pared by 5 bases and J by 10 bases, with 9 bases of the junction left unmatched. Germline CDR1 MNHNS, CDR2 SASEGT. This CDR3 comprises 14 residues. CDR3 region: CASSPGTSRVEQFF. The CDR3 coding sequence is TGTGCCAGCAGTCCCGGGACTAGCAGGGTGGAGCAGTTCTTC.

This clonotype was picked up a small number of times. This chain connects TRBV9 to TRBJ2-7, with D possibly TRBD2 on 6 matching bases. The CDR3 extends over 13 amino acids. Trimming removed 3 bases from V and 3 bases from J, with 10 bases in between. The germline gives CDR1 SGDLS, CDR2 YYNGEE. Here the CDR3 DNA reads TGTGCCAGCAGCGCCGGGGGTAGCTACGAGCAGTACTTC. Translating gives CASSAGGSYEQYF.